The source of this T cell receptor (beta chain) is a study of T cell repertoires in cytomegalovirus infection. For the study at large: Indicated by public TCR beta signatures were CMV infection and matching HLA type. Study-wide results and limits: There were HLA-C-restricted CMV-specific TCR beta clonotypes dominating the ex vivo response.

In TCRdb, the reads were re-called with MiXCR into one record per CDR3 protein. The sample lists about 530,000 distinct CDR3 sequences; more than 20% were seen once. The length of the CDR3 is 14 residues. With 5 bases removed from V and 6 bases from J, the gap between germline ends came to 16 bases. Germline V gene data show CDR1 as MDHEN and CDR2 as SYDVKM. This clonotype was picked up a small number of times. Its antigen is undetermined. The sequencing sample was made of PBMCs. The sequence came from a human donor in good health (CMV status not recorded). Some clones in this sample may be carry-over from other donors' samples. This chain links TRBV28 with TRBJ1-2; tentatively, D is TRBD1 (5 bases). CDR3 sequence: CASSIGGAKHGYTF. The CDR3 coding sequence is TGTGCCAGCAGTATCGGCGGGGCAAAGCATGGCTACACCTTC.